This T cell receptor beta chain was found in a study of T cell clusters in autoimmune cytopenias. Study at large: Healthy donor controls had a mean age of about 50 years and median age of roughly 64 years.

TRB rearrangements were amplified by touch-down multiplex PCR with mixed TRB-A/B primers. TCRdb re-called the multiplex PCR reads and shows each CDR3 protein once, DNA omitted. This sample's table has more than 9,000 distinct CDR3 sequences. The CDR3 loop spans 14 amino acids. About 37,500 genome equivalents of blood DNA were amplified for TRB. The same sample was also used in a study of T cell repertoires in aging, cancer and after chemotherapy. According to that study: Healthy donor repertoires were recorded over several months to years and showed clear clonal overlap. Age-matched healthy donors had significantly more diverse, less clonal blood TCR repertoires than untreated cancer patients.

Specimen: peripheral blood. The source is a human donor in good health. The rearrangement uses TRBV12-3 or TRBV12-4 and TRBJ1-1. Here the CDR3 reads CASNHRRMNTEAFF.